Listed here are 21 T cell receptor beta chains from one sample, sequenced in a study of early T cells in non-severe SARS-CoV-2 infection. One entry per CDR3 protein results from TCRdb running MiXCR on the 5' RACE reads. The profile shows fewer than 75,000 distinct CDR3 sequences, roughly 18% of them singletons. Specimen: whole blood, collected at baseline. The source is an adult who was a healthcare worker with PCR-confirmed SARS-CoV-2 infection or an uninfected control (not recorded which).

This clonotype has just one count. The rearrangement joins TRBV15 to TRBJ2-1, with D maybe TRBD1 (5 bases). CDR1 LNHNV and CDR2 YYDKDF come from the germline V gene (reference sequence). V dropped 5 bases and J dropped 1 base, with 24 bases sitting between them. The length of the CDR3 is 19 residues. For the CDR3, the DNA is TGTGCCACCAGCCCCCGGTGGGTGGACACCCGTCGGTCCTACAATGAGCAGTTCTTC. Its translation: CATSPRWVDTRRSYNEQFF.

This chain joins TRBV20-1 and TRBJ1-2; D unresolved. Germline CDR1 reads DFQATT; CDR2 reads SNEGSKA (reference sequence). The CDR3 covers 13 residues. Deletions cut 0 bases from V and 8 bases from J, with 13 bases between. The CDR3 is CSARETSGYGYTF. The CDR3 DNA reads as TGCAGTGCTAGAGAAACGTCGGGTTACGGCTACACCTTC.

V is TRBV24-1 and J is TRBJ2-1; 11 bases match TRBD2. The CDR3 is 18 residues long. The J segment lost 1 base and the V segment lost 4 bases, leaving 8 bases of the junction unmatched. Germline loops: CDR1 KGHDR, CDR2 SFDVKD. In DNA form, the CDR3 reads TGTGCCACCAGTGAGGGTAGACTAGCGGGATTGTCCTACAATGAGCAGTTCTTC. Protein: CATSEGRLAGLSYNEQFF.

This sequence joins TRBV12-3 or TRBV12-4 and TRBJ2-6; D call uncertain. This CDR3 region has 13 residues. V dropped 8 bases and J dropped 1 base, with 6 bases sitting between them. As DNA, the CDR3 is TGTGCCAGCTATAGATCTGGGGCCAACGTCCTGACTTTC. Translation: CASYRSGANVLTF.

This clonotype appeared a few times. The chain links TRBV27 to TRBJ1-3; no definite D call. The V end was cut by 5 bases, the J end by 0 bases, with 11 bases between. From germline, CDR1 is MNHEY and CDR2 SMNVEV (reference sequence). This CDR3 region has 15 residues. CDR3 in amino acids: CASSIKGSSGNTIYF. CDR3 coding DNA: TGTGCCAGCAGTATCAAGGGAAGCTCTGGAAACACCATATATTTT.

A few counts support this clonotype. This CDR3 reads CASSLMSPWNTEAFF. In nucleotides, the CDR3 is TGTGCCAGCAGCTTGATGTCCCCATGGAACACTGAAGCTTTCTTT. The rearrangement uses TRBV5-4 and TRBJ1-1; D is ambiguous. The CDR3 has 15 amino acids. V dropped 1 base and J dropped 1 base, with 11 bases sitting between them. Germline CDR1 is SGHNT and CDR2 is YYREEE (reference sequence).

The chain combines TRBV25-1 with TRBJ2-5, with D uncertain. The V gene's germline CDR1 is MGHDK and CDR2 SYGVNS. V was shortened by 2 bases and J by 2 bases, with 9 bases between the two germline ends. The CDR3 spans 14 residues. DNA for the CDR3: TGTGCCAGCAGTGAACCCCACGGGCAAGAGACCCAGTACTTC. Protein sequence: CASSEPHGQETQYF.

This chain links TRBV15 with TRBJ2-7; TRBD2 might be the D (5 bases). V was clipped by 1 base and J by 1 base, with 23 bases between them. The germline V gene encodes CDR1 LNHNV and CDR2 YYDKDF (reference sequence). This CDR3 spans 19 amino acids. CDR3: CATSRGILAGLTPSYEQYF. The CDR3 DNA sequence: TGTGCCACCAGCAGAGGGATCCTAGCCGGACTTACACCGTCCTACGAGCAGTACTTC.

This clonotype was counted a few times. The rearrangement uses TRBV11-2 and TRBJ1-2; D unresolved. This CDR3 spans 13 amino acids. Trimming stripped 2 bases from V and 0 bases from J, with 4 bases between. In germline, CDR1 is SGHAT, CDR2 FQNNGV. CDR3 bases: TGTGCCAGCAGCTTACAGTCTAACTATGGCTACACCTTC. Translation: CASSLQSNYGYTF.

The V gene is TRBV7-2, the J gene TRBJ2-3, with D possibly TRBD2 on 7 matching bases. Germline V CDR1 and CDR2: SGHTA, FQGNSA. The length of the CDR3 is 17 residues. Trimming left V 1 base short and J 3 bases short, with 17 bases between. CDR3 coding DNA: TGTGCCAGCAGCTTAGTTGGGGGCGGGAGTTTGACAGATACGCAGTATTTT. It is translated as CASSLVGGGSLTDTQYF.

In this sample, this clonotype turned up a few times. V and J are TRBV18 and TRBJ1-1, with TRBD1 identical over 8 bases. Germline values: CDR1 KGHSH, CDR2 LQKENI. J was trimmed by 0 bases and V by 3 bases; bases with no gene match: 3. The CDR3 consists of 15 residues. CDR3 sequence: CASSPDRAMNTEAFF. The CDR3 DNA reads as TGTGCCAGCTCACCGGACAGGGCCATGAACACTGAAGCTTTCTTT.

In DNA form, the CDR3 reads TGTGCCACCAGTGGACCCACCGGGGAGCTGTTTTTT. Translated: CATSGPTGELFF. This rearrangement joins TRBV24-1 to TRBJ2-2, with no clear D. The CDR3 runs 12 residues. CDR1 KGHDR and CDR2 SFDVKD come from the germline V gene. Deletions cut 5 bases from V and 4 bases from J, with 4 bases between.

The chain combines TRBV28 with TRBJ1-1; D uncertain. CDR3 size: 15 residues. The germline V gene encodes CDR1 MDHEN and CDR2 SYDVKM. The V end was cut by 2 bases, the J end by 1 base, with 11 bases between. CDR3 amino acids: CASSLPGASNTEAFF. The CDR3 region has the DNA TGTGCCAGCAGTTTACCGGGAGCGTCGAACACTGAAGCTTTCTTT. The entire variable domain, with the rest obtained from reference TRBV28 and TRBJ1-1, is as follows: DVKVTQSSRYLVKRTGEKVFLECVQDMDHENMFWYRQDPGLGLRLIYFSYDVKMKEKGDIPEGYSVSREKKERFSLILESASTNQTSMYLCASSLPGASNTEAFFGQGTRLTVV.

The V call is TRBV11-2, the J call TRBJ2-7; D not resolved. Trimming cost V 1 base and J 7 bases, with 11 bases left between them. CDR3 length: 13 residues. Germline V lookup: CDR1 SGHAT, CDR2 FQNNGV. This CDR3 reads CASSLATPREQYF. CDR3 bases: TGTGCCAGCAGCTTAGCGACCCCTCGGGAGCAGTACTTC.

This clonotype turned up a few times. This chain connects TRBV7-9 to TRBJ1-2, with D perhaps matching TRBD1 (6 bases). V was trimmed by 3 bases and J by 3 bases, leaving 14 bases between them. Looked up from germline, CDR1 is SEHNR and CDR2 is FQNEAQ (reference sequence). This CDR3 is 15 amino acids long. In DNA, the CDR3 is TGTGCCAGCAGCTTCGGTCGGACAGCTGACTATGGCTACACCTTC. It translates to CASSFGRTADYGYTF.

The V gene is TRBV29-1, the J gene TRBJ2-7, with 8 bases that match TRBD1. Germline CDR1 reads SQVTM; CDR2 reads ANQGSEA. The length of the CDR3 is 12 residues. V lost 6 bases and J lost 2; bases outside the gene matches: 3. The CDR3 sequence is CSVATGAYEQYF. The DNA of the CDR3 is TGCAGCGTAGCGACAGGGGCCTACGAGCAGTACTTC.

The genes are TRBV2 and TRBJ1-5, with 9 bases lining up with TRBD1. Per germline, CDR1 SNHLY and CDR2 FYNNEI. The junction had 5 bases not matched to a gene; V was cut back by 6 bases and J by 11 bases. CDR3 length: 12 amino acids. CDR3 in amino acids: CASRQGATAQHF. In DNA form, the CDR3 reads TGTGCCAGCAGACAGGGGGCGACGGCCCAGCATTTT.

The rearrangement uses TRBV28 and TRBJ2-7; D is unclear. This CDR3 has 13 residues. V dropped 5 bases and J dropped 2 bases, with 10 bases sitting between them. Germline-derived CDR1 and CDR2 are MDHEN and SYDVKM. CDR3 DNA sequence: TGTGCCAGCAGTAATCGGGCTACCTACGAGCAGTACTTC. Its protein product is CASSNRATYEQYF.

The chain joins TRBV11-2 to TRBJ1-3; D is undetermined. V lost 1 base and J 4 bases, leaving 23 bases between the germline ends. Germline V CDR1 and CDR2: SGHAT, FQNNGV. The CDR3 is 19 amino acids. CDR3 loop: CASSLGALNGPRRGNTIYF. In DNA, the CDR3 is TGTGCCAGCAGCTTAGGGGCCCTGAACGGCCCCCGGCGCGGAAACACCATATATTTT.

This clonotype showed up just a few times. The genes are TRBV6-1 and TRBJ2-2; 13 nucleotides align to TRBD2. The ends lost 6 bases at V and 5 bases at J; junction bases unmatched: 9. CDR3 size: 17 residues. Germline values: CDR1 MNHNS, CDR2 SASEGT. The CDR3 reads CASRPMGLAGNTGELFF. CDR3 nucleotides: TGTGCCAGCAGACCCATGGGACTAGCGGGAAATACCGGGGAGCTGTTTTTT.

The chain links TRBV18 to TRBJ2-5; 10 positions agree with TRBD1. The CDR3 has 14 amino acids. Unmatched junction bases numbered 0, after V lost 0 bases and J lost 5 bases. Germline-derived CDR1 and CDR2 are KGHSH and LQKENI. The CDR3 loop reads CASSPPGQGETQYF. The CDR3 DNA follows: TGTGCCAGCTCACCACCGGGACAGGGGGAGACCCAGTACTTC. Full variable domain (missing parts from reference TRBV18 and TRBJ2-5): NAGVMQNPRHLVRRRGQEARLRCSPMKGHSHVYWYRQLPEEGLKFMVYLQKENIIDESGMPKERFSAEFPKEGPSILRIQQVVRGDSAAYFCASSPPGQGETQYFGPGTRLLVL.